This T cell receptor (beta chain) was observed in a study of T cells after somatic rescue of genetic block. TCRdb keeps only in-frame clones here, not all; method: immunoSEQ multiplex PCR. The repertoire holds 110,000 or so clones, with 75% to 95% as singletons. This CDR3 has 15 amino acids. Per germline, CDR1 SGDLS and CDR2 YYNGEE. V dropped 3 bases and J dropped 6 bases, with 18 bases sitting between them. This chain links TRBV9 with TRBJ1-2; D perhaps matches TRBD1 (5 bases). The receptor was isolated from a woman under 30. The sample taken for sequencing was peripheral blood mononuclear cells (PBMCs). This CDR3 is CASSGPGGRIDGYTF. The CDR3 coding sequence is TGTGCCAGCAGCGGGCCGGGGGGAAGGATCGATGGCTACACCTTC.